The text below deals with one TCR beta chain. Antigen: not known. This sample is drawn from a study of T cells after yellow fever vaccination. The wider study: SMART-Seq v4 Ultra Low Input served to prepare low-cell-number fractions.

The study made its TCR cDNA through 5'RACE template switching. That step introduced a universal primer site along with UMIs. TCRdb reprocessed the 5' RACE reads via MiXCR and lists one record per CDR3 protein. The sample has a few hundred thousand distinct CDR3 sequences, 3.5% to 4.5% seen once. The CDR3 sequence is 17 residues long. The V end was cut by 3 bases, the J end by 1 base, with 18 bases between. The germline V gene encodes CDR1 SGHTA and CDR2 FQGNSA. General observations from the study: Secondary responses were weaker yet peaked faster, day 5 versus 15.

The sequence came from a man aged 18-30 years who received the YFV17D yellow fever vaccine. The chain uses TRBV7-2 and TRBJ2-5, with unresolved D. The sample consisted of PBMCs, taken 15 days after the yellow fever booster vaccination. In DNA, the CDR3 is TGTGCCAGCAGCTTGTTTGGTCGCGACGTCCTCCAAGAGACCCAGTACTTC. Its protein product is CASSLFGRDVLQETQYF.